The entry below describes one TCR beta chain. With 60 Vbeta and 13 Jbeta primers, the PCR was carried out. Produced via immunoSEQ multiplex PCR; TCRdb's table is partial and in-frame only. The sample records 210,000 or so clones, about 79% being singletons. The source of the sample is a study of cytomegalovirus exposure and HLA in healthy donors. The V gene's germline CDR1 is SGHTA and CDR2 FQGTGA. The CDR3 has 15 residues. V was trimmed by 2 bases and J by 0 bases, leaving 8 bases between them. V is TRBV7-3 and J is TRBJ2-1, with unresolved D. The origin of this receptor is a man younger than 30 in good health and CMV-seronegative. The specimen sequenced was PBMCs. The CDR3 protein is CASSLLVSSYNEQFF. As DNA, the CDR3 is TGTGCCAGCAGCTTACTAGTTTCCTCCTACAATGAGCAGTTCTTC.